This T cell receptor (beta chain) was captured in a study of blood T cell repertoires in COVID-19. In the study overall: COVID-19 samples collected from the United States, Italy and Spain covered acute and convalescent phases.

Germline V gene sequence: CDR1 SNHLY, CDR2 FYNNEI. Trimming cost V 8 bases and J 1 base, with 8 bases left between them. The CDR3 length is 12 residues. Everyone who took part was roughly 18 to 89 years old, and they came from about 23 US areas. Per the study methods: The authors estimated nucleated cell counts from reference gene primer amplification. Assay: immunoSEQ multiplex PCR; the TCRdb copy retains only in-frame clones and omits some. V, J and clone size derive from that table, while D and trimming were established from the DNA sequence. The sample shows approximately 380,000 clones, 70% to 90% of them seen only once.

The sequence was obtained from a woman aged 18-35 years who had recovered from COVID-19. Input material: PBMCs or T cells enriched from blood (not recorded which). The chain couples TRBV2 to TRBJ1-1; D is uncertain. The CDR3 reads CASVRGNTEAFF. The CDR3 DNA sequence: TGTGCCAGCGTTCGGGGGAACACTGAAGCTTTCTTT.